This T cell receptor beta chain was documented in a study of blood T cell repertoires in COVID-19. Study overall: Sample material is recorded as cDNA or gDNA derived from T cells, B-cell-depleted T cells, or PBMCs.

Only in-frame clones appear in the TCRdb table, and some are missing; sequencing was by immunoSEQ multiplex PCR. This table holds about 270,000 clones, 86% found once. The Seattle patients joined while their infection was active and were tracked longitudinally afterward. The V gene's germline CDR1 is LNHNV and CDR2 YYDKDF (reference sequence). Trimming removed 1 base at V and 5 bases at J, with 15 bases between. This CDR3 is 16 amino acids long. V and J are TRBV15 and TRBJ1-5; the D is unclear. The receptor's source is a woman in her seventies with COVID-19, enrolled during active disease. The specimen was peripheral blood. Here the CDR3 reads CATSRGFRDLDQPQHF. CDR3 DNA sequence: TGTGCCACCAGCAGAGGGTTCCGGGATTTAGATCAGCCCCAGCATTTT. Filled out from reference TRBV15 and TRBJ1-5, the complete variable domain reads DAMVIQNPRYQVTQFGKPVTLSCSQTLNHNVMYWYQQKSSQAPKLLFHYYDKDFNNEADTPDNFQSRRPNTSFCFLDIRSPGLGDTAMYLCATSRGFRDLDQPQHFGDGTRLSIL.